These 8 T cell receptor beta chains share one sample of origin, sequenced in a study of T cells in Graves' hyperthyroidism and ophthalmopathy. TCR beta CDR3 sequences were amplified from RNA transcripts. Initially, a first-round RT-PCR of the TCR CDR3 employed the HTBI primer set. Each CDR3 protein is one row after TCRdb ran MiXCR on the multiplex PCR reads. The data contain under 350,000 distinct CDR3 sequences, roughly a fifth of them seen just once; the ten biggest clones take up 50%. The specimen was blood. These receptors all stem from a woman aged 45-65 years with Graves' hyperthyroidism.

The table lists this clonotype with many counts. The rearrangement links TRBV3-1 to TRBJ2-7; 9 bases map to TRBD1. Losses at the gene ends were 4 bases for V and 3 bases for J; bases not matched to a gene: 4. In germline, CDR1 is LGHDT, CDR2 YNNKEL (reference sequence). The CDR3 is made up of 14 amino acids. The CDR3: CASSPAGQGYEQYF. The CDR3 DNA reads TGTGCCAGCAGCCCGGCGGGACAGGGCTACGAGCAGTACTTC.

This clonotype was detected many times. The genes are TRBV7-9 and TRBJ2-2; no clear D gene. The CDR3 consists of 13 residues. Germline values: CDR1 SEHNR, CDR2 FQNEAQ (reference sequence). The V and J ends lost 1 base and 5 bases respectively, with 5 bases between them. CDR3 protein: CASSLVATGELFF. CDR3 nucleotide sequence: TGTGCCAGCAGCTTAGTGGCGACCGGGGAGCTGTTTTTT.

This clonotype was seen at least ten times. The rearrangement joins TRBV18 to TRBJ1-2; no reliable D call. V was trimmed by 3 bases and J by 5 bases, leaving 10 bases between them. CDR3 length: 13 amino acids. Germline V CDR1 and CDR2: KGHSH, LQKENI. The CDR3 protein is CASSPSTSYGYTF. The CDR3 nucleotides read TGTGCCAGCTCACCCAGCACGAGTTATGGCTACACCTTC. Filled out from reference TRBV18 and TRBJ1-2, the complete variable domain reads NAGVMQNPRHLVRRRGQEARLRCSPMKGHSHVYWYRQLPEEGLKFMVYLQKENIIDESGMPKERFSAEFPKEGPSILRIQQVVRGDSAAYFCASSPSTSYGYTFGSGTRLTVV.

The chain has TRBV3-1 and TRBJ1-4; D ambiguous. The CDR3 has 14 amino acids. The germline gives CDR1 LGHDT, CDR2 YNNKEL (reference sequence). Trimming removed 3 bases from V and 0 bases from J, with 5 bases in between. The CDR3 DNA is TGTGCCAGCAGCCAGCGAGCAACTAATGAAAAACTGTTTTTT. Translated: CASSQRATNEKLFF.

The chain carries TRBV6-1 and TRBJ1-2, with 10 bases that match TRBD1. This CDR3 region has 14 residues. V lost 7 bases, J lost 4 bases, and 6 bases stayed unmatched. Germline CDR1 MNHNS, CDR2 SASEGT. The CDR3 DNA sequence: TGTGCCAGCATACATGGACAGGGGGGCTATGGCTACACCTTC. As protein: CASIHGQGGYGYTF.

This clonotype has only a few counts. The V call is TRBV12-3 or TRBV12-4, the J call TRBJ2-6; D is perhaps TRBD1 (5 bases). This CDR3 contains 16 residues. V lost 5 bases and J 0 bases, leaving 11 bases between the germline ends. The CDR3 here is CASSINRFSGANVLTF. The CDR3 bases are TGTGCCAGCAGTATTAACAGGTTCTCTGGGGCCAACGTCCTGACTTTC.

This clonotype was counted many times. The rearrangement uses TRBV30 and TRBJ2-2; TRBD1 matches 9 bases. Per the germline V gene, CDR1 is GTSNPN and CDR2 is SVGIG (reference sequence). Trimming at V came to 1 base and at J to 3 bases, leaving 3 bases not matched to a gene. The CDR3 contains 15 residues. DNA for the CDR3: TGTGCCTGGAGTGAGGGACAGGGTCACACCGGGGAGCTGTTTTTT. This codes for CAWSEGQGHTGELFF.

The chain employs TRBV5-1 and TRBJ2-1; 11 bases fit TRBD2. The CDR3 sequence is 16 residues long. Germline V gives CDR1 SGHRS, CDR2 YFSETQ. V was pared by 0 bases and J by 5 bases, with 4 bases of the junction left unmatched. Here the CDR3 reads CASSLGLGLADNEQFF. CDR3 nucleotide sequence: TGCGCCAGCAGCTTGGGCTTGGGACTAGCGGACAATGAGCAGTTCTTC.